The next 9 T cell receptor beta chains were all read from a single sample in a study of T cells after yellow fever vaccination. TCRdb re-called the 5' RACE reads through MiXCR, storing one row per CDR3 protein. The sample yields around 160,000 distinct CDR3 sequences, around 7.2% seen once. Specimen: CD4+ T cells sorted from PBMCs, collected 5 to 6 days after the first yellow fever vaccination. All receptors derive from a man aged 18 to 30 who received the YFV17D yellow fever vaccine.

This clonotype came up many times. The CDR3 nucleotides are TGTGCCAGCAGCTGGACTGAGTACGAGCAGTACTTC. Its translation is CASSWTEYEQYF. This sequence joins TRBV12-3 or TRBV12-4 and TRBJ2-7; a possible D gene is TRBD2 (5 bases). The germline V and J ends were trimmed by 6 bases and 4 bases, with 10 bases remaining between them. The CDR3 consists of 12 residues.

Ten or more counts support this clonotype. The V gene is TRBV12-3 or TRBV12-4, the J gene TRBJ2-5, with 9 bases aligning to TRBD2. This CDR3 is 14 amino acids long. Trimming removed 9 bases from V and 4 bases from J; junction bases left unmatched: 9. CDR3 nucleotide sequence: TGTGCCAGGATCCCGGGACTAGCTTCAGAGACCCAGTACTTC. It translates to CARIPGLASETQYF.

This clonotype occurred many times. The rearrangement links TRBV7-2 to TRBJ1-5; TRBD1 matches at 8 bases. Germline V lookup: CDR1 SGHTA, CDR2 FQGNSA. The CDR3 is 16 residues long. Losses at the gene ends were 3 bases for V and 1 base for J; bases not matched to a gene: 5. The CDR3: CASSFATGGSNQPQHF. The CDR3 coding sequence is TGTGCCAGCAGCTTCGCTACAGGGGGAAGCAATCAGCCCCAGCATTTT.

This clonotype was counted at least ten times. The chain uses TRBV18 and TRBJ2-3; 7 bases fit TRBD1. This CDR3 is 15 amino acids long. V gave up 3 bases and J gave up 3 bases; unmatched junction bases: 6. The V gene's germline CDR1 is KGHSH and CDR2 LQKENI. The CDR3 coding sequence is TGTGCCAGCTCACCTACAGGGGCGGTAACAGATACGCAGTATTTT. Translated: CASSPTGAVTDTQYF. The whole variable domain, filled in from reference TRBV18 and TRBJ2-3, reads NAGVMQNPRHLVRRRGQEARLRCSPMKGHSHVYWYRQLPEEGLKFMVYLQKENIIDESGMPKERFSAEFPKEGPSILRIQQVVRGDSAAYFCASSPTGAVTDTQYFGPGTRLTVL.

The table lists this clonotype with many counts. The chain recombines TRBV10-3 with TRBJ2-3, with no clear D. Trimming took 6 bases from V and 4 from J, leaving 8 bases between them. CDR3 size: 12 residues. Germline CDR1 and CDR2: ENHRY and SYGVKD. CDR3: CAIRGTPDTQYF. The CDR3 DNA reads as TGTGCCATCAGGGGAACGCCAGATACGCAGTATTTT.

J is TRBJ2-3 and V is TRBV11-2, with TRBD2 matching over 11 bases. The CDR3 covers 19 residues. Germline CDR1 is SGHAT and CDR2 is FQNNGV. Trimming removed 5 bases from V and 9 bases from J; junction bases left unmatched: 22. CDR3 coding DNA: TGTGCCAGCAGCCCCCGGAATAGCGGGGGGGCCCATCATCCAGGGACGCAGTATTTT. Encoded protein: CASSPRNSGGAHHPGTQYF.

A few counts support this clonotype. This chain links TRBV11-2 with TRBJ2-1, with 10 bases lining up with TRBD2. J gave up 4 bases and V 1 base, and 7 bases lay outside the gene matches. CDR1 is SGHAT and CDR2 is FQNNGV in the germline V gene. This CDR3 comprises 17 residues. CDR3 loop: CASSLVSSGGLYNEQFF. The CDR3 nucleotides are TGTGCCAGCAGCTTAGTGTCTAGCGGGGGATTATACAATGAGCAGTTCTTC. Based on the CDR3 plus reference TRBV11-2 and TRBJ2-1, the full variable domain is EAGVAQSPRYKIIEKRQSVAFWCNPISGHATLYWYQQILGQGPKLLIQFQNNGVVDDSQLPKDRFSAERLKGVDSTLKIQPAKLEDSAVYLCASSLVSSGGLYNEQFFGPGTRLTVL.

There are many counts of this clonotype. The V gene is TRBV6-2 or TRBV6-3, the J gene TRBJ1-1; D not resolved. Trimming cost V 5 bases and J 4 bases, with 14 bases left between them. Germline V gene sequence: CDR1 MNHEY, CDR2 SVGEGT. CDR3 size: 14 residues. The CDR3 bases are TGTGCCAGCAGTACCACCGCCCTGGGCACTGAAGCTTTCTTT. Translated, it gives CASSTTALGTEAFF.

This clonotype was seen repeatedly, ten times or more. The chain uses TRBV19 and TRBJ1-1, with D maybe TRBD1 (5 bases). This CDR3 has 15 amino acids. Germline CDR1 LNHDA, CDR2 SQIVND (reference sequence). The ends were cut back, 2 bases at V and 3 bases at J, with 13 bases in the middle. The DNA of the CDR3 is TGTGCCAGTAGTATAAATCCGGGAGGGGACACTGAAGCTTTCTTT. Translating it yields CASSINPGGDTEAFF.